The 24 T cell receptor beta chains below all came from one sample that was sequenced in a study of human T cells and chemical hapten exposure. In TCRdb, the RACE reads were re-called with MiXCR into one record per CDR3 protein. This sample has roughly 200,000 distinct CDR3 sequences, with about 25% found just once. As for time point: patch test 3, about 24 weeks after DPC sensitization. This sample's treatment: therapeutic diphenylcyclopropenone sensitization with weekly scalp DPC. Here the sequenced sample was whole blood, taken in connection with sensitization to the hapten diphenylcyclopropenone (DPC). The receptors shown here come from a woman aged 40 to 55 with alopecia areata. Some clones in this sample may be carry-over from other donors' samples.

The rearrangement joins TRBV10-3 to TRBJ2-1; 10 nucleotides align to TRBD2. J lost 5 bases, V lost 4 bases, and 2 bases had no gene match. CDR3 size: 14 residues. Germline-derived CDR1 and CDR2 are ENHRY and SYGVKD. The CDR3 coding sequence is TGTGCCATCAGTGGGACTAGCGGACACAATGAGCAGTTCTTC. It is translated as CAISGTSGHNEQFF.

The chain employs TRBV29-1 and TRBJ2-7, with TRBD2 matching over 9 bases. The CDR3 contains 13 residues. V shed 2 bases and J 2 bases; nucleotides not matched to a gene: 1. Germline-derived CDR1 and CDR2 are SQVTM and ANQGSEA. CDR3 region: CSVELAGTYEQYF. The CDR3 DNA reads TGCAGCGTTGAACTAGCGGGAACCTACGAGCAGTACTTC.

V gene TRBV28 combines with J gene TRBJ2-3; D may be TRBD2 (6 bases). This CDR3 region has 17 residues. Germline V gives CDR1 MDHEN, CDR2 SYDVKM. V shed 2 bases and J shed 2 bases, with 17 bases lying between them. Written as DNA, the CDR3 is TGTGCCAGCAGTTTAATATCTAGCGCCCGAGACACAGATACGCAGTATTTT. It is translated as CASSLISSARDTDTQYF.

The chain links TRBV30 to TRBJ1-5, with D unclear. The V and J ends lost 2 bases and 4 bases respectively, with 9 bases between them. Germline V lookup: CDR1 GTSNPN, CDR2 SVGIG (reference sequence). The CDR3 covers 13 residues. The CDR3 sequence is CAWSSGYNQPQHF. DNA of the CDR3: TGTGCCTGGAGTTCAGGTTATAATCAGCCCCAGCATTTT.

This chain uses TRBV9 with TRBJ1-5, with 7 nucleotides matching TRBD1. Germline loops: CDR1 SGDLS, CDR2 YYNGEE. This CDR3 has 15 amino acids. Trimming removed 2 bases from V and 6 bases from J; junction bases left unmatched: 8. The CDR3 DNA sequence: TGTGCCAGCAGCGTCGGGACAGCCGGGAGTCAGCCCCAGCATTTT. This sequence encodes CASSVGTAGSQPQHF.

The chain links TRBV20-1 to TRBJ1-5; weak D call: TRBD1 (6 bases). V lost 0 bases and J lost 7, with 13 bases in between. The CDR3 runs to 14 residues. Looked up from germline, CDR1 is DFQATT and CDR2 is SNEGSKA (reference sequence). The CDR3 DNA follows: TGCAGTGCTAGAGATCAGACAGGTGGGCAGCCCCAGCATTTT. This encodes CSARDQTGGQPQHF.

This chain links TRBV11-1 with TRBJ2-4; TRBD2 is a possible D gene (5 bases). The CDR3 consists of 13 residues. Between the trimmed V and J ends, which lost 7 bases and 6 bases, there was a span of 13 bases. The germline gives CDR1 SGHAT, CDR2 FQDESV (reference sequence). CDR3 nucleotides: TGTGCCAGCAAGGAAGGTGGAGGAAACATTCAGTACTTC. Amino acid sequence: CASKEGGGNIQYF.

This clonotype occurred a few times. The gene calls are TRBV20-1 and TRBJ1-1; D is uncertain. The CDR3 loop spans 13 amino acids. V was pared by 0 bases and J by 1 base, with 6 bases between. Germline V gene sequence: CDR1 DFQATT, CDR2 SNEGSKA (reference sequence). The CDR3 DNA reads TGCAGTGCTAGAGAGGACCCGAACACTGAAGCTTTCTTT. It codes for CSAREDPNTEAFF.

This chain joins TRBV20-1 and TRBJ2-3, with D tentatively TRBD2 (5 bases). This CDR3 has 14 residues. Trimming took off 0 bases at V and 3 bases at J, with 10 bases between the two ends. The germline CDR1 and CDR2 sequences are DFQATT and SNEGSKA (reference sequence). CDR3 region: CSARDPGKTDTQYF. The CDR3 DNA follows: TGCAGTGCTAGAGATCCCGGGAAAACAGATACGCAGTATTTT.

This chain connects TRBV9 to TRBJ2-3, with 8 positions matching TRBD2. V lost 0 bases and J lost 5; bases outside the gene matches: 8. CDR3 length: 16 amino acids. CDR1 and CDR2 from the germline V gene are SGDLS and YYNGEE. The CDR3: CASSVEGSGVGDTQYF. Here the CDR3 DNA reads TGTGCCAGCAGCGTAGAAGGTAGCGGGGTGGGAGATACGCAGTATTTT.

The rearrangement links TRBV2 to TRBJ2-1; D may match TRBD1 or TRBD2 (5 bases each). This CDR3 has 15 residues. V lost 8 bases and J 9 bases, leaving 23 bases between the germline ends. Per germline, CDR1 SNHLY and CDR2 FYNNEI. The CDR3 nucleotides read TGTGCCAGCTGCATAGGCGGGCAGGGAAAGAGTGAGCAGTTCTTC. It is translated as CASCIGGQGKSEQFF.

This clonotype was picked up a small number of times. This rearrangement joins TRBV6-5 to TRBJ2-5; 11 bases are a match to TRBD2. This CDR3 is 14 amino acids long. V lost 7 bases to trimming and J lost 4 bases; unmatched junction nucleotides: 5. CDR1 MNHEY and CDR2 SVGAGI come from the germline V gene. The CDR3 sequence is CASMLAGGRETQYF. DNA for the CDR3: TGTGCCAGCATGCTAGCGGGAGGAAGAGAGACCCAGTACTTC.

This clonotype was observed many times. The chain combines TRBV29-1 with TRBJ2-5; unclear D gene. This CDR3 region has 12 residues. Germline V gene data show CDR1 as SQVTM and CDR2 as ANQGSEA. The V end lost 1 base, the J end lost 9 bases, and 12 bases lay between the germline ends. CDR3: CSVEVSRSPQYF. In nucleotides, the CDR3 is TGCAGCGTTGAAGTGTCGCGCAGTCCCCAGTACTTC.

The chain has TRBV7-9 and TRBJ1-2; D unclear. In germline, CDR1 is SEHNR, CDR2 FQNEAQ (reference sequence). This CDR3 is built from 15 residues. Trimming cost V 3 bases and J 4 bases, with 15 bases left between them. The CDR3 protein is CASSFHSGGFYGYTF. Here the CDR3 DNA reads TGTGCCAGCAGCTTTCATTCAGGAGGATTCTATGGCTACACCTTC.

This clonotype was counted only a few times. The chain is built from TRBV18 and TRBJ2-3; no firm D call. This CDR3 has 15 residues. The germline CDR1 and CDR2 sequences are KGHSH and LQKENI. Trimming took 1 base from V and 0 from J, leaving 8 bases between them. In nucleotides, the CDR3 is TGTGCCAGCTCACCACGGACGTCTAGCACAGATACGCAGTATTTT. Its translation: CASSPRTSSTDTQYF.

This CDR3 is CASSLKTVLQETQYF. CDR3 sequence (DNA): TGCGCCAGCAGCCTAAAGACAGTTCTTCAAGAGACCCAGTACTTC. This chain joins TRBV5-1 and TRBJ2-5; possibly TRBD1 for D (5 bases). There are 15 residues in the CDR3. With 4 bases removed from V and 2 bases from J, the gap between germline ends came to 15 bases. Per germline, CDR1 SGHRS and CDR2 YFSETQ.

This clonotype occurred a few times. This CDR3 reads CASSRGTVGTYEQYF. The DNA for the CDR3 is TGTGCCAGCAGCCGCGGGACGGTCGGCACCTACGAGCAGTACTTC. The chain is built from TRBV7-6 and TRBJ2-7; the D gene is possibly TRBD2 (6 bases). With 5 bases removed from V and 2 bases from J, the gap between germline ends came to 16 bases. The CDR3 is 15 residues long. The germline V gene has CDR1 SGHVS and CDR2 FNYEAQ.

This clonotype has only a few counts. The chain joins TRBV9 to TRBJ2-2; D uncertain. Per the germline V gene, CDR1 is SGDLS and CDR2 is YYNGEE. V was trimmed by 0 bases and J by 0 bases, leaving 9 bases between them. The CDR3 consists of 16 residues. The CDR3 DNA follows: TGTGCCAGCAGCGTAGATGTACCGGCGAACACCGGGGAGCTGTTTTTT. It yields the protein CASSVDVPANTGELFF.

The CDR3 nucleotides are TGTGCCATCAGTGAGTCTAGCGGGAGTCGGACCGGGGAGCTGTTTTTT. It encodes CAISESSGSRTGELFF. The gene calls are TRBV10-3 and TRBJ2-2; 9 bases are a match to TRBD2. V trimming: 0 bases; J trimming: 5 bases; junction bases outside the gene matches: 4. This CDR3 has 16 amino acids. Germline assignment: CDR1 ENHRY and CDR2 SYGVKD.

The chain recombines TRBV29-1 with TRBJ2-1, with 7 bases aligning to TRBD1. The CDR3 covers 12 residues. Germline CDR1 SQVTM, CDR2 ANQGSEA. The junction had 7 bases not matched to a gene; V was cut back by 8 bases and J by 6 bases. In DNA form, the CDR3 reads TGCAGCCTTATTTACAGGGGCAATGAGCAGTTCTTC. It translates to CSLIYRGNEQFF.

This clonotype has more than one count but fewer than ten. J is TRBJ2-5 and V is TRBV19, with TRBD2 matching over 14 bases. The CDR3 sequence is 15 residues long. After removal of 8 bases from V and 4 bases from J, the junction contained 6 bases not matched to a gene. Germline CDR1 LNHDA, CDR2 SQIVND (reference sequence). CDR3 residues: CASGGLAGGGETQYF. The CDR3 nucleotides are TGTGCCAGTGGCGGACTAGCGGGAGGAGGAGAGACCCAGTACTTC.

This clonotype was recorded a few times. The rearrangement links TRBV5-4 to TRBJ2-5; D gene uncertain. The CDR3 consists of 13 residues. The germline V gene has CDR1 SGHNT and CDR2 YYREEE (reference sequence). Trimming cost V 1 base and J 5 bases, with 9 bases left between them. The CDR3: CASSLSRSETQYF. The CDR3 DNA is TGTGCCAGCAGCTTGAGTCGTTCGGAGACCCAGTACTTC.

The sample holds a few counts of this clonotype. The genes are TRBV18 and TRBJ1-1; TRBD1 aligns across 10 bases. CDR3 size: 16 residues. J was trimmed by 1 base and V by 3 bases; bases with no gene match: 5. CDR1 KGHSH and CDR2 LQKENI come from the germline V gene. For the CDR3, the DNA is TGTGCCAGCTCACCCCCTGGGACAGGGGCGAACACTGAAGCTTTCTTT. The encoded protein is CASSPPGTGANTEAFF.

A few counts support this clonotype. The rearrangement uses TRBV25-1 and TRBJ2-1; 8 bases agree with TRBD2. Germline CDR1 is MGHDK and CDR2 is SYGVNS. V trimming: 2 bases; J trimming: 7 bases; junction bases outside the gene matches: 7. The CDR3 covers 15 residues. The CDR3 DNA follows: TGTGCCAGCAGTGAAGCAGCGGGAGTGGGAAATGAGCAGTTCTTC. It yields the protein CASSEAAGVGNEQFF.